The 5 T cell receptor beta chains below come from one sample, sequenced in a study of blood T cells in healthy people across ages. A sample-barcoded 5' primer and a J-beta primer mix were used in a second PCR of roughly 7 to 11 cycles. From the 5' RACE reads, TCRdb called clonotypes with MiXCR, one entry per CDR3 protein. This sample has about 720,000 distinct CDR3 sequences, with just under 25% found just once. The same specimen was also included in a second study, on T cells of mothers and their children.

The specimen was blood. The receptors here all came from a boy younger than 18 in good health.

The chain has TRBV29-1 and TRBJ2-7; no definite D call. Germline CDR1 is SQVTM and CDR2 is ANQGSEA. This CDR3 is 11 amino acids long. Deletions cut 5 bases from V and 4 bases from J, with 9 bases between. Here the CDR3 reads CSVQTSYEQYF. CDR3 coding DNA: TGCAGCGTTCAGACTTCTTACGAGCAGTACTTC.

The gene calls are TRBV7-2 and TRBJ2-1; D tentatively fits TRBD1 or TRBD2 (5 bases each). Deletions cut 3 bases from V and 0 bases from J, with 15 bases between. This CDR3 region has 17 residues. Germline V CDR1 and CDR2: SGHTA, FQGNSA. The CDR3: CASSLARGRTSYNEQFF. The CDR3 DNA reads as TGTGCCAGCAGCTTGGCCCGGGGACGTACCTCCTACAATGAGCAGTTCTTC.

A few counts support this clonotype. The gene calls are TRBV2 and TRBJ2-3, with TRBD2 matching 10 bases. The CDR3 runs 14 residues. V was clipped by 7 bases and J by 2 bases; unmatched bases: 3. The V gene's germline CDR1 is SNHLY and CDR2 FYNNEI. The CDR3 region has the DNA TGTGCCAGCAAGCTAGCGGGGGCCACAGATACGCAGTATTTT. Its protein product is CASKLAGATDTQYF.

The rearrangement links TRBV27 to TRBJ2-4; D is perhaps TRBD1 (5 bases). This CDR3 is 14 amino acids long. Looked up from germline, CDR1 is MNHEY and CDR2 is SMNVEV (reference sequence). Between the trimmed V and J ends, which lost 6 bases and 8 bases, there was a span of 17 bases. The CDR3 nucleotides are TGTGCCAGCAGCCCAGGGCCTTGGGGATACATTCAGTACTTC. Translating it yields CASSPGPWGYIQYF.

In this sample, this clonotype turned up a few times. The genes are TRBV19 and TRBJ2-3; TRBD2 might be the D (5 bases). V shed 8 bases and J shed 2 bases, with 14 bases lying between them. Germline CDR1 LNHDA, CDR2 SQIVND (reference sequence). The CDR3 has 14 amino acids. The CDR3 region is CASRGLFYTDTQYF. The CDR3 nucleotides are TGTGCCAGTCGCGGACTCTTTTACACAGATACGCAGTATTTT.